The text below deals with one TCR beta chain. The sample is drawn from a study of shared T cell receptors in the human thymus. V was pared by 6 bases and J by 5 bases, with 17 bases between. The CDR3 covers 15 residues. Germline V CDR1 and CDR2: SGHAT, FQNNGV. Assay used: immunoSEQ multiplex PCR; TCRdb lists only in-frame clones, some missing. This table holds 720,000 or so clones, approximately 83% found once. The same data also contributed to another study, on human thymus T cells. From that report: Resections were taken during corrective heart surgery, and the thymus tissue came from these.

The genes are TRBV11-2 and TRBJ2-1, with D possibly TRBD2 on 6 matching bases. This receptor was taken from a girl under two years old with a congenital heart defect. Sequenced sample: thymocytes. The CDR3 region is CASSPLATQNNEQFF. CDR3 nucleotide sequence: TGTGCCAGCAGTCCTCTAGCGACCCAGAACAATGAGCAGTTCTTC.